Sequencing of this T cell receptor beta chain was carried out in a study of PD-1 blockade in classical Hodgkin lymphoma. Background on the study: The patients were dosed with nivolumab 3 mg/kg, infused intravenously every 2 weeks. Study-wide results and caveats: By cycle point C4D1, TCR diversity had risen significantly in CD4+ cells (but not CD8+ cells). Nothing has yet pinned down what causes the repertoire differences, possibly disease activity or prior therapy.

This clone was counted only a few times. Its antigen is unidentified. Every one of the patients relapsed after autologous stem cell transplantation (brentuximab vedotin exposure was variable). Best responses fell into complete response, partial response or progressive disease. V was pared by 1 base and J by 4 bases, with 10 bases between. Germline assignment: CDR1 SQVTM and CDR2 ANQGSEA. The CDR3 totals 13 residues. The repertoire was sequenced with immunoSEQ multiplex PCR; TCRdb's copy has only in-frame clones and lacks some. Of 25,000 to 35,000 clones listed, 70% are singletons. The clonotype was recovered from a human donor with classical Hodgkin lymphoma. The chain links TRBV29-1 to TRBJ1-2, with D possibly being TRBD1 (5 bases). This material consisted of peripheral blood mononuclear cells (PBMCs), taken before the second cycle of nivolumab. CDR3 region: CSVEGGIGYGYTF. DNA of the CDR3: TGCAGCGTTGAAGGGGGGATCGGCTATGGCTACACCTTC.